This TCR beta chain was found in a study of cytomegalovirus exposure and HLA in healthy donors (dated by TCRdb to about 2017). Some background on the complete study: An earlier analysis of some 620 of the donors reported 276 Gb of sequence data and 100 million to 120 million unique TCR beta sequences obtained from about 179 million T cells. An early release that covered some 630 HLA-typed donors contained approximately 320 gigabases of sequencing data and about 84 million unique TCR sequences. The genetic ancestry cluster associated with self-reported Caucasian donors included 81% of the 300 to 400 genotyped donors. The study was designed to test whether signatures of past pathogen exposure could be identified by cataloging public T cell receptors. The T cell repertoires of some 670 subjects were profiled by immunosequencing and related to cytomegalovirus serostatus. Along with the roughly 670-subject first cohort, a separate validation cohort of some 130 different subjects was used. The study combined high-throughput TCR immunosequencing, statistical association of individual TCRs with disease status, and machine learning to predict cytomegalovirus infection status. To study patterns of TCR occurrence, a later analysis re-analyzed previously published TCR beta repertoires from 666 donors and added high-resolution HLA genotyping. Rather than drawing on any new phenotypic data, the later analysis identified candidate immune exposures from TCR beta sequences and the way those sequences occurred across donors. An earlier analysis of 587 of the donors used high-throughput TCR beta sequencing to judge whether each TCR beta V gene segment behaved as functional or pseudogenic. Donor age, sex, ethnicity and CMV serostatus were compiled together with the repertoire data. In a later genetic analysis, genome-wide SNP genotypes for about three fifths of the roughly 670 donors were used, and that subset was treated as a discovery cohort. All discovery cohort repertoires had been generated using a single sequencing platform. Class I and class II HLA loci were covered by the typing at four-digit resolution. Typing coverage differed by locus: A, B, C, DRB1 and DQB1 were typed in about 629-640 donors, DQA1 in about 500, DPA1 in over 600, and DPB1 in just under 480. Roughly 5 DR-DQ haplotypes were treated as single units for association and clustering because of strong linkage in the cohort. Among 398 genotyped donors of the cohort, an average of roughly 230,000 unique TCR beta nucleotide sequences was sequenced per donor, of which 15% to 20% were non-productive. Paper-wide results and their limitations: In a later analysis, the rate of TCR association differed among HLA loci, with DRB1 alleles having the most associated TCRs and HLA-C alleles having the fewest. Because the 87-base-pair reads could not distinguish some IMGT-functional V segments, including TRBV6-2 and TRBV6-3, those segments were excluded. Strong co-occurrence of HLA alleles, especially DR and DQ, made assigning TCR associations to individual alleles difficult. Most CMV-associated TCR beta chains appeared to be HLA-restricted in a later analysis, and the HLA associations seemed to be driven largely by CMV exposure. In both the original and validation cohorts, the classifier was reported to diagnose cytomegalovirus status with high specificity and sensitivity. The cohort was sequenced for TCR beta chains only, and without alpha or paired-chain data the features that could be detected were limited. In an earlier analysis of around 600 of the donors, most TCR beta V segments appeared in productive rearrangements about 87% or about 30% of the time, broadly matching IMGT annotations. The authors suggested that the approach could potentially be extended to other disease states and immunological phenotypes. According to a later analysis, parvovirus B19, influenza, CMV and Epstein-Barr virus appeared linked to several top co-occurrence clusters. In vitro tests confirmed that a few of the cytomegalovirus-associated TCR beta chains recognize cytomegalovirus antigens. A cluster of highly shared sequence variants was judged likely to be a technical artifact of the sequencing pipeline. An association between a missense DCLRE1C variant and V-gene and J-gene trimming of TCR beta chains was found in a later genetic analysis and replicated in an independent cohort. Correlated functional status among segregating V segments might reflect linkage disequilibrium, but an unknown experimental factor could not be ruled out. In the study, approximately 150 TCR beta chains were listed as associated with cytomegalovirus. At a false discovery rate of 0.05, a later analysis linked 15,000 to 20,000 TCR beta sequences to specific HLA alleles. The earlier analysis of about 600 of the donors excluded 15 to 20 rarely observed V segments, including chromosome 9 orphons, because counts were too low. In a later analysis, HLA-associated TCR beta chains were found to be more clonally expanded and to have lower generation probabilities than equally common non-associated chains. Most TCR sequences were observed very rarely across donors, whereas some public TCRs were present in many individuals. In a later genetic analysis, fewer N-insertions in productive TCRs were reported among donors in an Asian-associated ancestry cluster than the roughly 670-donor mean. Because HLA typing was unavailable for some donors at each locus, only the typed subset was used in association tests. A further reported finding was that TCR beta sequences accurately predicted the HLA-A and HLA-B alleles for most subjects in the first cohort. For the cohort, immune exposure information was limited to CMV serostatus. The presence/absence analyses assumed that sequencing depth was roughly uniform across donors, and that assumption may not be true.

The library was produced with the immunoSEQ multiplex PCR assay. A mixture of 60 forward primers for TCR Vbeta segments and 13 reverse primers for TCR Jbeta segments was used in the multiplex PCR. The CDR3 region of rearranged TCR beta genes was amplified from genomic DNA with a multiplex PCR assay. Amplified TCR beta libraries were sequenced as 87-base-pair reads on the Illumina HiSeq System. The original methods were these. A later analysis tallied some 79 million unique TCR beta chains across the 550 to 850 repertoires, and around 10 million of those chains were shared by two or more donors. Raw reads were error-corrected and collapsed into unique sequences with a nearest-neighbor algorithm that merged closely related sequences to remove PCR and sequencing errors. CDR3 sequences were aligned to IMGT reference sequences to assign V, D and J gene segments. For a sequence to be retained, a match of at least six nucleotides to both a V gene segment and a J gene segment was required. A rearrangement was called productive if the CDR3 had no stop codons and remained in frame with V and J, and every other rearrangement was called non-productive. CDR3 was defined by IMGT convention, running from the second conserved V-encoded cysteine to the conserved J-encoded phenylalanine. Sequences without an unambiguous match to a single V gene segment were excluded from the earlier analysis of about 600 of the donors. An earlier analysis of fewer than 750 of the donors called V segments functional above 56.7% productive rearrangements and segregating when the between-donor standard deviation exceeded 5%. To diagnose cytomegalovirus status from the catalog of TCR beta chain sequences, a statistical classification framework was built. In a later analysis, V and J genes were assigned by comparing TCR nucleotide sequences against IMGT/GENE-DB human TR gene sequences. Using the TCRdist pipeline, a later analysis assigned CDR3 sequences along with most-parsimonious VDJ recombination scenarios. In a later analysis, every TCR beta chain was defined by the combination of its CDR3 amino acid sequence and its V-gene family, and reads without a unique V-gene family were dropped. A later analysis removed 500 to 650 highly shared, low-generation-probability nucleotide sequences to deal with suspected cross-contamination and a sequencing artifact. For each public chain, a later analysis derived a clonal expansion index from normalized ranks of inferred template counts within each repertoire. In a later analysis, generation probabilities were computed using a VDJ recombination model fitted to out-of-frame rearrangements, and the results were checked against IGoR. In a later analysis, hypergeometric tests were used to score TCR-TCR, TCR-HLA and TCR-CMV co-occurrence, with a repertoire-size bias correction applied to TCR pairs. In a later analysis, false discovery rates were estimated by permuting HLA or CMV assignments 20 times. In a later analysis, co-occurring TCRs were grouped using DBSCAN, with TCRdist sequence similarity added in when clustering inside HLA-allele-positive subsets. Co-occurrence clustering excluded repertoires with fewer than 30,000 or more than 120,000 public chains, plus five with anomalous nucleotide sharing. What TCRdb holds here is the immuneACCESS table cut down to in-frame rearrangements. Part of the clones is not present; checked against another copy, under half of the missing clones reflect an unresolved V gene, and the others are unexplained. V and J calls and clone size are as listed in that table; D and trimming were resolved from the DNA. The table for this sample lists about 170,000 clones; under 85% of them were counted only once. The ten largest clones take up under 5.5% of the sample.

On this clone itself: What this receptor recognizes is not known. It has no much larger one-base neighbor in the sample; base qualities were not kept.

The cohort comprised 666 healthy bone marrow donors. At the time of sampling, every cohort member was nominally healthy, though immune exposures that went unrecorded were likely present. The donor tested CMV seropositive and was one of the 289 seropositive cohort members. A peripheral blood sample was collected from each donor, and TCR beta sequencing was performed on peripheral blood mononuclear cells. The Qiagen DNeasy Blood Extraction Kit was used to extract genomic DNA from the blood cell samples. Inclusive of the bounding cysteine and phenylalanine, the CDR3 is 14 residues long. Here the CDR3 DNA is all that survives: 42 bases in frame from base 1. V is clipped by 4 bases and J by 0 bases, and the sequence between their germline boundaries is 11 bases long. CDR1 and CDR2 are drawn from the germline V gene: SGDLS, YYNGEE.

The sequenced material came from PBMCs. Rearrangement joined TRBV9 to TRBJ2-7; perhaps TRBD1 is the D gene, with 5 bases matching. This TCR was sampled from a woman between 18 and 29 years old in good health and CMV-seropositive. For the CDR3, the sequence is CASSPRQPSYEQYF. Here is the DNA: TGTGCCAGCAGCCCAAGACAGCCCTCCTACGAGCAGTACTTC.